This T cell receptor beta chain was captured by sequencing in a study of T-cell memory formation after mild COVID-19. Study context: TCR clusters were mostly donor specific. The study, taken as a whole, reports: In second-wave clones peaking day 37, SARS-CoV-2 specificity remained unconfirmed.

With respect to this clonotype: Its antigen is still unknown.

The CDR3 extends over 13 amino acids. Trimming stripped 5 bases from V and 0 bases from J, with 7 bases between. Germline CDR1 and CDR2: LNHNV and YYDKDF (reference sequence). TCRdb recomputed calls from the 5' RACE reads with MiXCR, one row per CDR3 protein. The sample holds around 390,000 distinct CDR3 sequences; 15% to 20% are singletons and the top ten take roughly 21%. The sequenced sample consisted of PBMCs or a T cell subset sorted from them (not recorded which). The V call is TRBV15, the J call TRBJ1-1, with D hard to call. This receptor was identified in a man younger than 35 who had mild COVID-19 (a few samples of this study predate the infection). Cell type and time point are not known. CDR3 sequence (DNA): TGTGCCACCAGCCCCCCTGTGAACACTGAAGCTTTCTTT. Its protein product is CATSPPVNTEAFF. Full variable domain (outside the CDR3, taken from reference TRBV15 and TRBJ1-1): DAMVIQNPRYQVTQFGKPVTLSCSQTLNHNVMYWYQQKSSQAPKLLFHYYDKDFNNEADTPDNFQSRRPNTSFCFLDIRSPGLGDTAMYLCATSPPVNTEAFFGQGTRLTVV.